This T cell receptor beta chain was sequenced for a study of blood T cell repertoires in COVID-19. Study as a whole: Samples came from the United States, Italy and Spain, spanning acute and convalescent COVID-19. Sources were T cells, B-cell-depleted T cells, or PBMCs; the material itself was cDNA or gDNA.

In the study's own analysis: Counts of nucleated cells, estimated from reference gene primer amplification, were obtained. Sequenced by immunoSEQ multiplex PCR; TCRdb stores in-frame clones only, minus some. V and J calls plus clone size are reproduced from that table; the DNA served to infer D and trimming. The data contain about 140,000 clones, 88% of them seen just once; the ten biggest clones take up over 1.5%. The CDR3 loop spans 12 amino acids. Germline V gene lookup returns CDR1 SGDLS and CDR2 YYNGEE. Material: peripheral blood. The chain links TRBV9 to TRBJ2-1; TRBD1 matches at 7 bases. This TCR was sampled from a man in his sixties or seventies with acute or convalescent COVID-19. CDR3 coding DNA: TGTGCGACAGGGAAGTCCTACAATGAGCAGTTCTTC. Protein sequence: CATGKSYNEQFF.